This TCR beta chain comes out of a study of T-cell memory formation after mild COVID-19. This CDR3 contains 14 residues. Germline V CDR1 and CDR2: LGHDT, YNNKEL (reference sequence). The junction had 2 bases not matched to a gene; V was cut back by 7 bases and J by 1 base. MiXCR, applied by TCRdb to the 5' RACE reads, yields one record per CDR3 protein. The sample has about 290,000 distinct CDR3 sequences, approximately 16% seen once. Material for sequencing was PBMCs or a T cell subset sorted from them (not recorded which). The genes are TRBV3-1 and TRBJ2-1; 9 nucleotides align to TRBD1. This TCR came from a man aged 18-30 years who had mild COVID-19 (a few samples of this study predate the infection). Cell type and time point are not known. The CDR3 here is CASTDRGSYNEQFF. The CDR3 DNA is TGTGCCAGCACGGACAGGGGATCCTACAATGAGCAGTTCTTC.